The following is a TCR beta chain sequence with its context. Its cognate antigen is unknown. The sample comes from a study of cytomegalovirus exposure and HLA in healthy donors. Study results and limitations: A later analysis reportedly identified an Asian-associated ancestry cluster as carrying fewer N-insertions than the roughly 700-donor mean. In vitro testing confirmed a few CMV-associated chains as specific for CMV antigens. The analysis excluded some indistinguishable V segments, including TRBV6-2 and TRBV6-3. Presence/absence analyses supposed approximately even sequencing depth among donors.

The V end lost 5 bases, the J end lost 4 bases, and 17 bases lay between the germline ends. The germline gives CDR1 SEHNR, CDR2 FQNEAQ (reference sequence). This CDR3 contains 15 residues. 13 Jbeta primers and 60 Vbeta primers were used for the PCR. Generated by immunoSEQ multiplex PCR, the TCRdb table keeps only in-frame clones and is missing some. The data contain about 43,000 clones, 51% of them singletons. The gene calls are TRBV7-9 and TRBJ1-1, with D unclear. The sequencing sample was made of PBMCs. This TCR was recovered from a man aged 55 to 69 in good health and CMV-seronegative. Written as DNA, the CDR3 is TGTGCCAGCAGCCCCCCCTTCCGGGAGGGCACTGAAGCTTTCTTT. This encodes CASSPPFREGTEAFF.